The 4 T cell receptor beta chains below come from one sample, sequenced in a study of regulatory T cells in long-lasting Graves disease. Regarding time point: persistent/refractory GD, antithyroid drugs over 5 years with positive TRAb. PBMC RNA was the source of the TCR library. Through Arm-PCR of CDR3 regions and iRepertoire HTBI primers, TCR beta libraries were built. MiXCR was run by TCRdb on the multiplex PCR reads, yielding one entry per CDR3 protein. The table records hundreds of thousands of distinct CDR3 sequences, approximately 21% of them present only once. Here the sequenced sample was peripheral blood mononuclear cells (PBMCs), taken when the disease was refractory, from a patient treated with antithyroid drugs. The receptors were gathered from a female donor with Graves disease.

The chain couples TRBV28 to TRBJ2-3; D might be TRBD1 or TRBD2, each matching 6 bases. The CDR3 extends over 16 amino acids. Trimming stripped 3 bases from V and 0 bases from J, with 13 bases between. The germline CDR1 and CDR2 sequences are MDHEN and SYDVKM. CDR3 protein: CASSLPRGASTDTQYF. Here the CDR3 DNA reads TGTGCCAGCAGTTTGCCTAGGGGGGCTAGCACAGATACGCAGTATTTT.

This clonotype was observed at least ten times. The J gene is TRBJ2-7, the V gene TRBV6-1; possibly TRBD2 for D (6 bases). The V end was cut by 8 bases, the J end by 3 bases, with 14 bases between. CDR1 MNHNS and CDR2 SASEGT come from the germline V gene. The CDR3 has 13 residues. CDR3 DNA: TGTGCCAGCGGAGATAGCGGAATCTACGAGCAGTACTTC. Translated: CASGDSGIYEQYF.

The chain couples TRBV7-9 to TRBJ2-3, with TRBD2 as a possible D gene (6 bases). Trimming took off 7 bases at V and 9 bases at J, with 14 bases between the two ends. Germline-derived CDR1 and CDR2 are SEHNR and FQNEAQ (reference sequence). The length of the CDR3 is 12 residues. CDR3 in DNA: TGTGCCAGCAACAAGGAGGGCTCAACGCAGTATTTT. Protein: CASNKEGSTQYF.

This clonotype was seen a handful of times. The genes are TRBV19 and TRBJ1-6; D gene unclear. V lost 1 base and J 4 bases, leaving 8 bases between the germline ends. The CDR3 contains 15 residues. CDR1 and CDR2 (germline): LNHDA, SQIVND (reference sequence). CDR3 region: CASSIGAAYNSPLHF. The DNA of the CDR3 is TGTGCCAGTAGTATAGGGGCCGCTTATAATTCACCCCTCCACTTT. Looking up the rest from reference TRBV19 and TRBJ1-6 gives the full variable domain: DGGITQSPKYLFRKEGQNVTLSCEQNLNHDAMYWYRQDPGQGLRLIYYSQIVNDFQKGDIAEGYSVSREKKESFPLTVTSAQKNPTAFYLCASSIGAAYNSPLHFGNGTRLTVT.